Sequencing of this T cell receptor beta chain was carried out in a study of cytomegalovirus exposure and HLA in healthy donors. On the study more broadly: The study placed around 80% of its approximately 430 genotyped donors in the Caucasian-associated ancestry cluster.

CDR1 and CDR2 (germline): SEHNR, FQNEAQ (reference sequence). The CDR3 runs to 15 residues. A note on this clone: Its matching antigen is unknown. An end of the junction does not agree with germline; a read error may underlie this.

Overall study results and limits: Presence/absence analyses treated sequencing depth as roughly uniform across donors. Listed as cytomegalovirus-associated were 150 or so TCR beta chains.

PCR amplification relied on 60 Vbeta primers (plus 13 Jbeta primers). TCRdb's table, derived via immunoSEQ multiplex PCR, lists solely in-frame clones and lacks some. The data contain around 240,000 clones, about four fifths of them singletons. The sequenced sample consisted of PBMCs. This receptor was obtained from a woman aged 40 to 50 in good health and CMV-seropositive. This rearrangement joins TRBV7-9 to TRBJ2-7; 8 bases match TRBD2. The chain's CDR3 is CSSSVQLAVAYEQYF. DNA for the CDR3: TGTTCCAGCAGCGTACAACTAGCGGTGGCCTACGAGCAGTACTTC.